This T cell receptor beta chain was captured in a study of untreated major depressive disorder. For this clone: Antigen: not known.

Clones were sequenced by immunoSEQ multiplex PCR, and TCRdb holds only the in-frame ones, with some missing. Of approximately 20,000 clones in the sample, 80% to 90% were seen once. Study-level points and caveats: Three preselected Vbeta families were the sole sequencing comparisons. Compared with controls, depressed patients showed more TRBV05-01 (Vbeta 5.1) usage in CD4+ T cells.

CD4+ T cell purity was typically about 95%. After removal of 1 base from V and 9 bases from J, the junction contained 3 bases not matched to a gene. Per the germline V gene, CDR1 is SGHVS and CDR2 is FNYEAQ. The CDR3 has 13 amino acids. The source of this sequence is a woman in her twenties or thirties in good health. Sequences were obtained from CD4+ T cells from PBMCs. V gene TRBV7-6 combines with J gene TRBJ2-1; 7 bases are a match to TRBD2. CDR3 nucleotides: TGTGCCAGCAGCTTAGGCGGGGGAGGTGAGCAGTTCTTC. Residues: CASSLGGGGEQFF.